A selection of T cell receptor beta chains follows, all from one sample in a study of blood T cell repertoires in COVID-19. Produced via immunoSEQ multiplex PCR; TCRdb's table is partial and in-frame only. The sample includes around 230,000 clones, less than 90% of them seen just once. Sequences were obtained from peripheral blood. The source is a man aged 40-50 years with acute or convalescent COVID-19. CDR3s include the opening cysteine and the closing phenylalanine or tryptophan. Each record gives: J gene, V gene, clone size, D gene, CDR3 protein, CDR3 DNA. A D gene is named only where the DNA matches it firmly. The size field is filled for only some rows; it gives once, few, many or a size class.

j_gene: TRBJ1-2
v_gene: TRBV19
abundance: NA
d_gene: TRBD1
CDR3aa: CASNSGGYGVYGYTF
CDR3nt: TGTGCCAGTAACTCAGGGGGCTATGGTGTCTATGGCTACACCTTC

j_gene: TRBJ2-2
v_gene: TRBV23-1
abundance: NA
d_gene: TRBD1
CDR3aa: CASSQLGPRTGKTGELFF
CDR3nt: TGCGCCAGCAGTCAATTAGGGCCCCGGACAGGGAAAACCGGGGAGCTGTTTTTT

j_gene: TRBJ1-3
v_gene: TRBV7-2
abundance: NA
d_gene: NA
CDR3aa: CASSLVDSSGNTIYF
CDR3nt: TGTGCCAGCAGCTTAGTCGACAGCTCTGGAAACACCATATATTTT

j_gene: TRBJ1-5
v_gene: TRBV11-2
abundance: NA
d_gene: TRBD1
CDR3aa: CASSPGQGAGQPQHF
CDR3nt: TGTGCCAGCAGTCCGGGACAGGGGGCGGGACAGCCCCAGCATTTT

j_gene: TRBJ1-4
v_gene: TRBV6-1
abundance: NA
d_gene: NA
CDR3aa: CASSEITAFPLEKLFF
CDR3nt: TGTGCCAGCAGTGAAATTACAGCCTTCCCCCTCGAAAAACTGTTTTTT

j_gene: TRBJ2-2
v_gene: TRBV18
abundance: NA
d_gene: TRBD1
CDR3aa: CASSPPTGGNTGELFF
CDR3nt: TGTGCCAGCTCACCACCGACAGGGGGAAACACCGGGGAGCTGTTTTTT

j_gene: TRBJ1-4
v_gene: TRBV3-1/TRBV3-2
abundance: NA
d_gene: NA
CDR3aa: CASSLHGATNEKLFF
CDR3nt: TGTGCCAGCAGCCTACACGGAGCAACTAATGAAAAACTGTTTTTT

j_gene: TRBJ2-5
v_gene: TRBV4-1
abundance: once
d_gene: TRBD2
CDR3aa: CASSRGTSGSVGGETQYF
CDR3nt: TGCGCCAGCAGCCGCGGGACTAGCGGTTCGGTTGGCGGAGAGACCCAGTACTTC

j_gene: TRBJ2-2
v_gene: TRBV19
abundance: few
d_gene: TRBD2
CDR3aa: CASTSGRALYGELFF
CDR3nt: TGTGCCAGTACTAGCGGGAGGGCCTTGTACGGGGAGCTGTTTTTT

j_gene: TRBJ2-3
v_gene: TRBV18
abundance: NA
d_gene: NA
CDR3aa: CASSLQGGTNTDTQYF
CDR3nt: TGTGCCAGCTCCCTCCAAGGGGGTACCAACACAGATACGCAGTATTTT

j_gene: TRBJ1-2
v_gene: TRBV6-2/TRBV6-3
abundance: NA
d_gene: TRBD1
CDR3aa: CASSPGQREKGYTF
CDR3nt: TGTGCCAGCAGCCCGGGACAGAGGGAGAAAGGCTACACCTTC

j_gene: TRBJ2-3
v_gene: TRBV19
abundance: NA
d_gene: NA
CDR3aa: CASRRVDVTDTQYF
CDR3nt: TGTGCCAGTAGGAGGGTGGACGTCACAGATACGCAGTATTTT

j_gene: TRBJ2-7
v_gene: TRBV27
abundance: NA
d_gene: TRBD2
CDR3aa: CASSPYYPGLAGGEQYF
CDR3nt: TGTGCCAGCAGCCCGTACTACCCGGGACTAGCGGGAGGGGAGCAGTACTTC

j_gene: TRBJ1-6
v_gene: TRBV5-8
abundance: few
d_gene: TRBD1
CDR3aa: CASSFRTGVDSPLHF
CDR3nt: TGTGCCAGCAGCTTCCGGACAGGGGTAGATTCACCCCTCCACTTT

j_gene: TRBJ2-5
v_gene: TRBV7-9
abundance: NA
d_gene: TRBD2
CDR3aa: CASSLTSGQETQYF
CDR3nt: TGTGCCAGCAGCTTGACTAGCGGCCAAGAGACCCAGTACTTC

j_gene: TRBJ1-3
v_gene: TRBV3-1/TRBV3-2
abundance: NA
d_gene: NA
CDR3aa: CASSQVGGSGNTIYF
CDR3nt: TGTGCCAGCAGCCAAGTGGGGGGCTCTGGAAACACCATATATTTT

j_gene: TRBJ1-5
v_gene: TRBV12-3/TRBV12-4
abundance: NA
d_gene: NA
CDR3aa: CASSPIYQPQHF
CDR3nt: TGTGCCAGCAGCCCTATATATCAGCCCCAGCATTTT

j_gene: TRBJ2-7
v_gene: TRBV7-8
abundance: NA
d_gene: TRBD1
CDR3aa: CASTGQDQYEQYF
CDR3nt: TGTGCCAGCACCGGACAGGATCAGTACGAGCAGTACTTC

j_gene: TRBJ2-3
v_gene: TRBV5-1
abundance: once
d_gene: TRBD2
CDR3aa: CASSYLAGAGPDTQYF
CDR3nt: TGCGCCAGCAGCTATCTAGCGGGGGCAGGGCCAGATACGCAGTATTTT

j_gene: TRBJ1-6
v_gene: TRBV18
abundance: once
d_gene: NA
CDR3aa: CASSRTVRGNSPLHF
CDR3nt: TGTGCCAGCTCAAGGACAGTAAGGGGAAATTCACCCCTCCACTTT

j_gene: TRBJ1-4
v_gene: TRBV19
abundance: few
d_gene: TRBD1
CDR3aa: CASSLSTGGPREKLFF
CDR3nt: TGTGCCAGTAGTCTCTCGACAGGGGGCCCGCGAGAAAAACTGTTTTTT

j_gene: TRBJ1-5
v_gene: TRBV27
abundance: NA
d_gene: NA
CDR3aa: CASSLWPDQPQHF
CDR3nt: TGTGCCAGCAGCCTCTGGCCAGATCAGCCCCAGCATTTT

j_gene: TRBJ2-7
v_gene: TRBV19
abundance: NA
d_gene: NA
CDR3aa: CASSTRGMSGTPSYEQYF
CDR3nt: TGTGCCAGTAGTACCAGGGGAATGAGCGGGACCCCCTCCTACGAGCAGTACTTC

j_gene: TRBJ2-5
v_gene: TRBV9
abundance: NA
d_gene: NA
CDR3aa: CASSVGYQETQYF
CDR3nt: TGTGCCAGCAGCGTTGGCTACCAAGAGACCCAGTACTTC

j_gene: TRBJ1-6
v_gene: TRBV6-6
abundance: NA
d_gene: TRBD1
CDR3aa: CASKRDSGSPLHF
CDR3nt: TGTGCCAGCAAAAGGGACAGCGGTTCACCCCTCCACTTT

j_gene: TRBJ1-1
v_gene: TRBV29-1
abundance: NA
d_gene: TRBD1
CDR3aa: CSVAWQGVTEAFF
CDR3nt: TGCAGCGTCGCCTGGCAGGGGGTTACTGAAGCTTTCTTT

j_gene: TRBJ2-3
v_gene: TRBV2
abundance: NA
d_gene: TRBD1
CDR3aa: CASMAQGVIDTQYF
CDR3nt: TGTGCCAGCATGGCTCAGGGGGTAATAGATACGCAGTATTTT

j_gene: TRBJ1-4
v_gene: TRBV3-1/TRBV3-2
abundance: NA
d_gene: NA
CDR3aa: CASSHLGGGPGLFF
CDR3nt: TGTGCCAGCAGCCACCTCGGGGGGGGCCCTGGACTGTTTTTT

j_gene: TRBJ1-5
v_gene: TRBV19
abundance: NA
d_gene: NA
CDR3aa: CASSRTESNQPQHF
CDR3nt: TGTGCCAGTAGTAGGACAGAAAGCAATCAGCCCCAGCATTTT

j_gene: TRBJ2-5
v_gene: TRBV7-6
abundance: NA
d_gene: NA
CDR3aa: CASSSRQERETQYF
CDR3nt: TGTGCCAGCAGCTCCCGACAGGAGAGGGAGACCCAGTACTTC